The clone carrying this TCR beta chain has only a few counts. The CDR3 is 12 residues long. V lost 0 bases and J 3 bases, leaving 6 bases between the germline ends. Germline CDR1 is GTSNPN and CDR2 is SVGIG (reference sequence). The data are from a study of shared clonotypes between healthy human individuals. Across the whole study: A donor's plate count was three for CD4 naive and three for CD4 memory; CD8 naive had two and CD8 memory one.

It was across several immunoSEQ plates that each subset's genomic DNA was evenly split. Authors' data handling: ImmunoSEQ yielded junction-only sequences lacking quality scores, so filtering differed. Produced via immunoSEQ multiplex PCR; TCRdb's table is partial and in-frame only. V, J and clone size reflect that table, while D and trimming were determined from the DNA. Of hundreds of thousands of clones in the sample, about 96% are singletons; the top ten hold roughly 0.06%. Sequenced material: naive CD4+ T cells sorted from blood. The subset was: CD45RA+ positively selected. This rearrangement joins TRBV30 to TRBJ2-7; D remains ambiguous. The receptor comes from a woman in her 30s in good health. The CDR3 here is CAWSVGRYEQYF. The DNA for the CDR3 is TGTGCCTGGAGTGTGGGCCGCTACGAGCAGTACTTC.